These T cell receptor beta chains were read from a single sample in a study of T cell responses to AZD1222 COVID-19 vaccine. TCRdb's copy holds only in-frame clones and misses some; the assay was immunoSEQ multiplex PCR. Among approximately 130,000 clones listed, 88% were seen once. The material sequenced was peripheral blood, taken 28 days after the second AZD1222 dose. The receptors come from an adult who received the AZD1222 COVID-19 vaccine. Both conserved end residues are part of each CDR3. The D gene is left open where the match is weak. Only some rows state a clone size, as once, few, many or a class for expanded clones.

j_call	cdr3_length	clone_size	v_call	d_call	cdr3_aa	cdr3_nt
TRBJ2-2	13	-	TRBV30	-	CAWSGGDAGELFF	TGTGCCTGGAGCGGCGGGGACGCCGGGGAGCTGTTTTTT
TRBJ1-1	16	-	TRBV3-1/TRBV3-2	TRBD1	CASSQELGQGNTEAFF	TGTGCCAGCAGCCAGGAATTGGGACAGGGGAACACTGAAGCTTTCTTT
TRBJ1-3	14	-	TRBV30	-	CAWSFGGPGDTIYF	TGTGCCTGGAGTTTTGGGGGGCCGGGGGACACCATATATTTT
TRBJ2-1	17	-	TRBV5-1	TRBD2	CASSLAGTSGALDEQFF	TGCGCCAGCAGCTTGGCGGGGACTAGCGGGGCTTTGGATGAGCAGTTCTTC
TRBJ2-1	15	-	TRBV7-3	-	CASSSRGGPYNEQFF	TGTGCCAGCAGCTCCAGGGGTGGGCCCTACAATGAGCAGTTCTTC
TRBJ2-7	13	few	TRBV4-2	-	CASSLELNYEQYF	TGTGCCAGCAGCCTCGAACTCAACTACGAGCAGTACTTC
TRBJ2-7	15	-	TRBV7-2	-	CASSLARTAAYEQYF	TGTGCCAGCAGCTTAGCACGGACAGCCGCCTACGAGCAGTACTTC
TRBJ1-2	13	-	TRBV6-1	TRBD1	CASSYQGGNGYTF	TGTGCCAGCAGTTATCAGGGGGGAAATGGCTACACCTTC
TRBJ2-1	16	-	TRBV2	TRBD2	CASTPTSGGRYNEQFF	TGTGCCAGCACTCCGACTAGCGGGGGGCGCTACAATGAGCAGTTCTTC
TRBJ2-1	17	-	TRBV3-1/TRBV3-2	-	CASSQFLATGVIDEQFF	TGTGCCAGCAGCCAATTCCTAGCGACTGGGGTAATTGATGAGCAGTTCTTC
TRBJ2-2	14	-	TRBV6-4	-	CASSASPNTGELFF	TGTGCCAGCAGTGCAAGCCCGAACACCGGGGAGCTGTTTTTT
TRBJ2-6	18	-	TRBV7-8	-	CASSLFGSGASGANVLTF	TGTGCCAGCAGCTTATTCGGCAGTGGGGCCTCTGGGGCCAACGTCCTGACTTTC
TRBJ2-3	15	-	TRBV5-1	TRBD2	CASSLTGLGGDTQYF	TGCGCCAGCAGCTTGACGGGACTAGGGGGAGATACGCAGTATTTT
TRBJ1-5	15	once	TRBV18	-	CASSLTRTENQPQHF	TGTGCCAGCTCACTCACTAGGACAGAAAATCAGCCCCAGCATTTT
TRBJ1-2	14	-	TRBV6-5	TRBD1	CASRTTGGRYGYTF	TGTGCCAGCAGGACAACAGGGGGCCGCTATGGCTACACCTTC
TRBJ2-5	13	-	TRBV5-4	-	CASSFYGTETQYF	TGTGCCAGCAGCTTTTATGGGACAGAGACCCAGTACTTC
TRBJ1-1	13	-	TRBV5-5	-	CASSTQGNTEAFF	TGTGCCAGCAGCACACAGGGGAACACTGAAGCTTTCTTT
TRBJ1-1	13	-	TRBV6-5	TRBD1	CASMAGGSTEAFF	TGTGCCAGCATGGCAGGGGGGAGCACTGAAGCTTTCTTT
TRBJ2-2	14	-	TRBV29-1	TRBD1	CSVGGTGTTGELFF	TGCAGCGTTGGGGGGACAGGGACCACCGGGGAGCTGTTTTTT
TRBJ1-1	16	-	TRBV28	-	CASRHRVEVMNTEAFF	TGTGCCAGCAGACACAGGGTGGAGGTAATGAACACTGAAGCTTTCTTT
TRBJ1-1	13	-	TRBV2	-	CASSKDTNTEAFF	TGTGCCAGCAGTAAGGACACAAACACTGAAGCTTTCTTT
TRBJ2-7	15	once	TRBV4-2	-	CASSQDLVRGYEQYF	TGTGCCAGCAGCCAAGACTTAGTCAGGGGTTACGAGCAGTACTTC
TRBJ2-1	17	-	TRBV7-2	TRBD2	CASSTQTSLMSYNEQFF	TGTGCCAGCAGCACCCAGACTAGCCTAATGTCCTACAATGAGCAGTTCTTC
TRBJ1-2	14	-	TRBV9	TRBD1	CASSVMGQNYGYTF	TGTGCCAGCAGCGTAATGGGACAGAACTATGGCTACACCTTC
TRBJ2-7	13	-	TRBV6-4	-	CATPSSRPYEQYF	TGTGCCACCCCGTCGAGTAGGCCCTACGAGCAGTACTTC
TRBJ2-3	15	-	TRBV5-1	-	CASSLSGEGTDTQYF	TGCGCCAGCAGCTTGTCAGGGGAGGGCACAGATACGCAGTATTTT
TRBJ1-2	13	-	TRBV25-1	TRBD1	CASGTGANYGYTF	TGTGCCAGCGGGACAGGGGCCAACTATGGCTACACCTTC
TRBJ1-2	15	-	TRBV9	-	CASSAEVGSSYGYTF	TGTGCCAGCAGCGCGGAGGTGGGAAGTTCGTATGGCTACACCTTC
TRBJ2-5	17	-	TRBV19	TRBD2	CASTPDPSGSKVETQYF	TGTGCCAGTACCCCGGACCCTAGCGGGAGTAAGGTAGAGACCCAGTACTTC
TRBJ1-5	15	-	TRBV2	TRBD1	CASSSQGQGRQPQHF	TGTGCCAGCAGCAGCCAAGGACAGGGGAGGCAGCCCCAGCATTTT
TRBJ1-6	18	few	TRBV27	TRBD1	CASSSLLLDRAGNSPLHF	TGTGCCAGCAGTTCCTTACTCTTGGACAGGGCGGGCAATTCACCCCTCCACTTT
TRBJ2-5	15	many	TRBV2	TRBD2	CATGLAGGLRETQYF	TGTGCCACCGGGCTAGCGGGGGGGCTGCGAGAGACCCAGTACTTC
TRBJ2-3	17	-	TRBV4-2	TRBD2	CASSQGGASGDTDTQYF	TGTGCCAGCAGCCAAGGGGGCGCTAGCGGAGACACAGATACGCAGTATTTT
TRBJ1-1	15	-	TRBV15	TRBD1	CATTHPGQGNTEAFF	TGTGCCACCACACACCCGGGACAGGGGAACACTGAAGCTTTCTTT
TRBJ1-5	13	-	TRBV19	-	CASSQSLNQPQHF	TGTGCCAGTAGCCAGTCCCTCAATCAGCCCCAGCATTTT
TRBJ2-7	15	-	TRBV3-1/TRBV3-2	TRBD2	CASSQGLAGGGEQYF	TGTGCCAGCAGCCAAGGACTAGCGGGAGGTGGTGAGCAGTACTTC
TRBJ1-5	20	-	TRBV5-1	-	CASSAFKVRGPGEGNQPQHF	TGCGCCAGCAGCGCGTTCAAGGTGAGGGGCCCTGGAGAGGGCAATCAGCCCCAGCATTTT
TRBJ2-7	12	-	TRBV6-6	TRBD1	CASSRQGGEQYF	TGTGCCAGCAGCCGACAGGGGGGCGAGCAGTACTTC
TRBJ1-4	17	-	TRBV18	-	CASSPRAGPATNEKLFF	TGTGCCAGCTCACCCCGCGCGGGCCCCGCAACTAATGAAAAACTGTTTTTT